These 6 T cell receptor beta chains were all obtained from the same sample, sequenced in a study of CD8+CD57+ T cells in acquired aplastic anemia. The use of genomic DNA as template underpinned the TCR beta VDJ and CDR3 profiling. TCRdb analysed the reads with MiXCR anew, one entry per CDR3 protein. This repertoire shows hundreds of thousands of distinct CDR3 sequences, about two thirds found once; its top ten account for 3.5% to 4.5%. What was sequenced was sorted CD4+, CD8+, or CD8+CD57+ T cells (not recorded which) from PBMCs. Receptors were obtained from a human donor in good health, serving as a control.

This sequence joins TRBV7-2 and TRBJ1-5; 7 positions agree with TRBD1. There are 20 residues in the CDR3. CDR1 SGHTA and CDR2 FQGNSA come from the germline V gene. V gave up 0 bases and J gave up 1 base; unmatched junction bases: 15. Here the CDR3 DNA reads TGTGCCAGCAGCTTAGCCGACAGGGCAAGGATTTCATGGAGCAATCAGCCCCAGCATTTT. Protein sequence: CASSLADRARISWSNQPQHF.

This clonotype appeared many times. The V call is TRBV4-3, the J call TRBJ1-4; D gene uncertain. Germline CDR1 and CDR2: LGHNA and YSLEER. V lost 0 bases to trimming and J lost 8 bases, with 10 bases between them. The CDR3 has 14 amino acids. CDR3 sequence reads: CASSQDAVREKLFF. DNA for the CDR3: TGCGCCAGCAGCCAAGATGCAGTAAGGGAAAAACTGTTTTTT.

V is TRBV6-5 and J is TRBJ1-6, with D possibly matching TRBD1 (5 bases). V was clipped by 8 bases and J by 10 bases, with 12 bases between them. The V gene's germline CDR1 is MNHEY and CDR2 SVGAGI. The CDR3 covers 12 residues. The CDR3 protein is CASSLGVSPLHF. The CDR3 region has the DNA TGTGCCAGCTCCTTAGGGGTCTCACCCCTCCACTTT.

This clonotype came up many times. The V gene is TRBV6-6, the J gene TRBJ1-3; D is undetermined. Deletions cut 5 bases from V and 0 bases from J, with 8 bases between. This CDR3 is built from 14 residues. Germline lookup yields CDR1 MNHNY and CDR2 SVGAGI (reference sequence). The CDR3 spells CASSAGSSGNTIYF. The DNA for the CDR3 is TGTGCCAGCAGTGCGGGGAGCTCTGGAAACACCATATATTTT.

This clonotype was seen repeatedly, ten times or more. The chain uses TRBV20-1 and TRBJ1-6; D is uncertain. CDR1 and CDR2 from the germline V gene are DFQATT and SNEGSKA (reference sequence). Trimming took 5 bases from V and 7 from J, leaving 18 bases between them. The CDR3 has 15 residues. The CDR3 loop is CSAQMQDPWNSPLHF. For the CDR3, the DNA is TGCAGTGCTCAGATGCAGGACCCCTGGAATTCACCCCTCCACTTT.

The chain couples TRBV6-4 to TRBJ2-7; tentatively, D is TRBD1 or TRBD2 (5 bases each). Trimming took 8 bases from V and 3 from J, leaving 20 bases between them. The CDR3 covers 15 residues. From germline, CDR1 is MRHNA and CDR2 SNTAGT. The CDR3 nucleotides read TGTGCCAGCCGTCTTACATGGGACGGCAACTACGAGCAGTACTTC. Its translation is CASRLTWDGNYEQYF.